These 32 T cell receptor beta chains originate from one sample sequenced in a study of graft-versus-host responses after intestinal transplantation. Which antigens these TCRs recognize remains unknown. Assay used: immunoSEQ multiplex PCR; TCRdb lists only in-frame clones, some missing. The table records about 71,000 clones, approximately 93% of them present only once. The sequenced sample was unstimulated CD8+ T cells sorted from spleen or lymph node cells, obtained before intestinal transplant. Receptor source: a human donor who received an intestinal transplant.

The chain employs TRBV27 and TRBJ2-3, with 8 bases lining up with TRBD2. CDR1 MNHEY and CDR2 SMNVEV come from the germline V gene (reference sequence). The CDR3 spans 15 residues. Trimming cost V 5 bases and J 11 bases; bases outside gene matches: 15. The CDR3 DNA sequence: TGTGCCAGCAGTCCCGAGGCGGGAGGCTCCCTCGGGCAGTATTTT. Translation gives CASSPEAGGSLGQYF.

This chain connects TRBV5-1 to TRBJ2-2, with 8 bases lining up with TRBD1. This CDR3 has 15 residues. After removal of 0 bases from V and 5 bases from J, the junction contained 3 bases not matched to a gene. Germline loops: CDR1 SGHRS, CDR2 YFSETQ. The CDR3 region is CASSLVQGATGELFF. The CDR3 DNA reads TGCGCCAGCAGCTTGGTCCAGGGGGCAACCGGGGAGCTGTTTTTT.

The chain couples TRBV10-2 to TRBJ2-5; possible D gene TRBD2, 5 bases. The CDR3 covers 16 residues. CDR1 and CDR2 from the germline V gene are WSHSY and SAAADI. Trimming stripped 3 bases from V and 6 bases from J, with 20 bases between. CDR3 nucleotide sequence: TGCGCCAGCAGTGACTTAGTACTAGAGGCACGGAAGACCCAGTACTTC. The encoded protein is CASSDLVLEARKTQYF.

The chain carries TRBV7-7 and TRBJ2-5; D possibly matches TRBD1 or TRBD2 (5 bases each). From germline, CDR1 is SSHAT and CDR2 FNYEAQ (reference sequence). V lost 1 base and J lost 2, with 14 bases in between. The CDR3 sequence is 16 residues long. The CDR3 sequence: CASSLGGRSPQETQYF. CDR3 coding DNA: TGTGCCAGCAGCTTAGGGGGACGGTCCCCACAAGAGACCCAGTACTTC.

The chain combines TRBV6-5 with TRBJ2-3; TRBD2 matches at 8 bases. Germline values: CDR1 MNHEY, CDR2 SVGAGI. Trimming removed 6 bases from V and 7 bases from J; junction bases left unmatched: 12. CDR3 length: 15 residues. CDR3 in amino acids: CASSPDIAGRNTQYF. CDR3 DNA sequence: TGTGCCAGCAGCCCTGATATAGCGGGAAGGAATACGCAGTATTTT.

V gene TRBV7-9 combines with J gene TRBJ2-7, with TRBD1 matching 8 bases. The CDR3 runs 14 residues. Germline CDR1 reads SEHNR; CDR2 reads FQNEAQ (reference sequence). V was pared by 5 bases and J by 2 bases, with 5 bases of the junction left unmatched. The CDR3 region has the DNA TGTGCCAGCAGCCCGACAGGGGCCCCCTACGAGCAGTACTTC. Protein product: CASSPTGAPYEQYF.

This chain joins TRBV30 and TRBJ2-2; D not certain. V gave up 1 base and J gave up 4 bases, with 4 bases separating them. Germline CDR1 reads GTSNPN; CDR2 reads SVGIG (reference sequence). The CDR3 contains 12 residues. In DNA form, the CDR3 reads TGTGCCTGGAGTGCCCTCACCGGGGAGCTGTTTTTT. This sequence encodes CAWSALTGELFF.

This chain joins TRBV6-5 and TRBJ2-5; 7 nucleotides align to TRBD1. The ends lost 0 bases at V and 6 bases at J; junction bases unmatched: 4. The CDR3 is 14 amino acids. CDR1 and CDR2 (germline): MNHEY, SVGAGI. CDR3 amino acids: CASSYSTGWKTQYF. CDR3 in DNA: TGTGCCAGCAGTTACTCGACAGGGTGGAAGACCCAGTACTTC.

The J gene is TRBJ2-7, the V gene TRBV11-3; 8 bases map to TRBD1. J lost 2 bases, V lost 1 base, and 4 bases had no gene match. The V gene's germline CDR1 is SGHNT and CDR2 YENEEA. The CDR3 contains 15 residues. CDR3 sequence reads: CASSLGEDRAYEQYF. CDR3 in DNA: TGTGCCAGCAGCTTAGGCGAGGACAGGGCCTACGAGCAGTACTTC.

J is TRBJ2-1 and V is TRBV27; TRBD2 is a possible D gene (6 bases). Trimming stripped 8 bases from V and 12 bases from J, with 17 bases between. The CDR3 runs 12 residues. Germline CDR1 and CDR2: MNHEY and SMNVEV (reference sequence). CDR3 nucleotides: TGTGCCAGCGGCCCAGCGGGCCTCGGGCAGTTCTTC. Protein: CASGPAGLGQFF.

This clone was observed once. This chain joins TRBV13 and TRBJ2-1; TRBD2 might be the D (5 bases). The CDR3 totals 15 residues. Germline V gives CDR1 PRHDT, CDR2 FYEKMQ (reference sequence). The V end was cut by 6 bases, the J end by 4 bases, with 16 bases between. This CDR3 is CASSLSGRGYNEQFF. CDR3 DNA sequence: TGTGCCAGCAGTCTAAGCGGTCGGGGATACAATGAGCAGTTCTTC.

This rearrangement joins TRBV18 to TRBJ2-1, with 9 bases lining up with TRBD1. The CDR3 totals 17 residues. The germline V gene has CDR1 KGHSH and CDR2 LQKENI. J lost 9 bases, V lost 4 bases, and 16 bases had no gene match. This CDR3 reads CASSRQMNRGRRGEQFF. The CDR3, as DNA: TGTGCCAGCTCACGTCAGATGAACAGGGGGCGCAGGGGTGAGCAGTTCTTC.

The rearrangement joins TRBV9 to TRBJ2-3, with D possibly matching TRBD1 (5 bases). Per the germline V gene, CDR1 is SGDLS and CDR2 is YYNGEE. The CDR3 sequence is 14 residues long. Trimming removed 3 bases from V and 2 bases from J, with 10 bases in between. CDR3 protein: CASSADRITDTQYF. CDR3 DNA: TGTGCCAGCAGCGCCGACAGAATCACAGATACGCAGTATTTT.

The CDR3 DNA sequence: TGTGCCAGCAGCCTTCGGCCGGACACAGATACGCAGTATTTT. Its protein product is CASSLRPDTDTQYF. This chain links TRBV9 with TRBJ2-3; D unresolved. This CDR3 comprises 14 residues. CDR1 is SGDLS, CDR2 YYNGEE, per germline. V lost 4 bases and J lost 2, with 11 bases in between. The full variable domain, with the rest looked up from reference TRBV9 and TRBJ2-3, is DSGVTQTPKHLITATGQRVTLRCSPRSGDLSVYWYQQSLDQGLQFLIQYYNGEERAKGNILERFSAQQFPDLHSELNLSSLELGDSALYFCASSLRPDTDTQYFGPGTRLTVL.

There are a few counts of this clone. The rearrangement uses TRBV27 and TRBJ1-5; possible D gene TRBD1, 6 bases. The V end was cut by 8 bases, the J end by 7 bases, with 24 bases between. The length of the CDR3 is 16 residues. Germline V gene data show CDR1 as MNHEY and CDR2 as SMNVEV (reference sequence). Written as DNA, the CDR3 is TGTGCCAGCGTTGGGGGGGGGAGGCGGCAGGGGCAGCCCCAGCATTTT. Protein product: CASVGGGRRQGQPQHF.

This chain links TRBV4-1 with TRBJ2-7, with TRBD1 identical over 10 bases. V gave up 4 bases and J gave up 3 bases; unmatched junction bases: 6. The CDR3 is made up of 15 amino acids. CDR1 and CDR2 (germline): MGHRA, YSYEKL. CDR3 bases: TGCGCCAGCAGCCCCGTCCGGGACAGGGGCTACGAGCAGTACTTC. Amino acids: CASSPVRDRGYEQYF.

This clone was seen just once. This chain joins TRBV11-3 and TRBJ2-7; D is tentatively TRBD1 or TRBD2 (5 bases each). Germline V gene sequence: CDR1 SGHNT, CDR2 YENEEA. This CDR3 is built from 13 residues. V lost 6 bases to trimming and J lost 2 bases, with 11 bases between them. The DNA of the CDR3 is TGTGCCAGCAGTCCGGGGCCCGCCTACGAGCAGTACTTC. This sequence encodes CASSPGPAYEQYF.

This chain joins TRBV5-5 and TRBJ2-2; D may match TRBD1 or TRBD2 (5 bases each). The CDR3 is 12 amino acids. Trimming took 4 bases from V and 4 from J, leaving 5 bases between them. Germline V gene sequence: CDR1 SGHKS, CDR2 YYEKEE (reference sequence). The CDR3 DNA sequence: TGTGCCAGCAGCGGGGGCACCGGGGAGCTGTTTTTT. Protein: CASSGGTGELFF.

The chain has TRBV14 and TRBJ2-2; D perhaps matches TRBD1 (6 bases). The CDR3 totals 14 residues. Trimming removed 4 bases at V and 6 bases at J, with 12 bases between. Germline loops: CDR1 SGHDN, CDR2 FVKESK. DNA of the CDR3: TGTGCCAGCAGCCTGCTCAGGGGCCCCGGGGAGCTGTTTTTT. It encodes CASSLLRGPGELFF.

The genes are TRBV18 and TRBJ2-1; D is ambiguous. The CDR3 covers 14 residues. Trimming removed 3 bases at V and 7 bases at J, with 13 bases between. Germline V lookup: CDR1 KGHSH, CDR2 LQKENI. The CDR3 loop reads CASSPNSPNNEQFF. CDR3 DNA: TGTGCCAGCTCACCGAACTCACCTAATAATGAGCAGTTCTTC. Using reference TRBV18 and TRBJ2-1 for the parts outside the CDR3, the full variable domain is NAGVMQNPRHLVRRRGQEARLRCSPMKGHSHVYWYRQLPEEGLKFMVYLQKENIIDESGMPKERFSAEFPKEGPSILRIQQVVRGDSAAYFCASSPNSPNNEQFFGPGTRLTVL.

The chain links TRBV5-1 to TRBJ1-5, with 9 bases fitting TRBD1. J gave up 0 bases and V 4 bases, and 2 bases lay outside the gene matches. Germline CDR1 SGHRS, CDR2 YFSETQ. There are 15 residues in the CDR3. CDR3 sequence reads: CASSQGQGSNQPQHF. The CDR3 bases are TGCGCCAGCAGCCAGGGACAGGGTAGCAATCAGCCCCAGCATTTT.

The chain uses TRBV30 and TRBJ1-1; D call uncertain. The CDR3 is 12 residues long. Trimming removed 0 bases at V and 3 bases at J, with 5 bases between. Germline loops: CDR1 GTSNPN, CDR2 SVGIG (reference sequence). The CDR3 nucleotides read TGTGCCTGGAGTGTTGGTGACACTGAAGCTTTCTTT. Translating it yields CAWSVGDTEAFF.

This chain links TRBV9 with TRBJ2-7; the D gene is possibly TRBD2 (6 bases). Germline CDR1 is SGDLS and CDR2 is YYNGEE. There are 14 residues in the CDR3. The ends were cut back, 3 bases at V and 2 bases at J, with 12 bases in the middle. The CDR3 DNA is TGTGCCAGCAGCGAGGGACTCAGTCCCTACGAGCAGTACTTC. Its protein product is CASSEGLSPYEQYF. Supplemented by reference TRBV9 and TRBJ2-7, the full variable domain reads DSGVTQTPKHLITATGQRVTLRCSPRSGDLSVYWYQQSLDQGLQFLIQYYNGEERAKGNILERFSAQQFPDLHSELNLSSLELGDSALYFCASSEGLSPYEQYFGPGTRLTVT.

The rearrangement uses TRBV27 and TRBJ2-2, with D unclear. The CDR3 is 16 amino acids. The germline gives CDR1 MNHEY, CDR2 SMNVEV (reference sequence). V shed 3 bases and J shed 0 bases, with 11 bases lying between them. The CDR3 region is CASSLGTTPNTGELFF. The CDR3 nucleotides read TGTGCCAGCAGTTTGGGCACCACCCCGAACACCGGGGAGCTGTTTTTT.

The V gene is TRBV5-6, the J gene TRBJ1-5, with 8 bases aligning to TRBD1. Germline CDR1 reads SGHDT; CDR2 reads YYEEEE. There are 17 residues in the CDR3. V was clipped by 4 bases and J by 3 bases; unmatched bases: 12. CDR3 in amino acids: CASSPSGQGGNNQPQHF. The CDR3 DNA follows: TGTGCCAGCAGCCCCTCTGGACAGGGTGGAAACAATCAGCCCCAGCATTTT.

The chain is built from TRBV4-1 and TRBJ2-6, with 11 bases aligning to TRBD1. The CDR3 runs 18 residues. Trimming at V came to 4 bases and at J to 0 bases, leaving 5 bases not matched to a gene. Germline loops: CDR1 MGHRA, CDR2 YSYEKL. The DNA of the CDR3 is TGCGCCAGCAGCCTAAGGGACAGGGGGGCCTCTGGGGCCAACGTCCTGACTTTC. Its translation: CASSLRDRGASGANVLTF.

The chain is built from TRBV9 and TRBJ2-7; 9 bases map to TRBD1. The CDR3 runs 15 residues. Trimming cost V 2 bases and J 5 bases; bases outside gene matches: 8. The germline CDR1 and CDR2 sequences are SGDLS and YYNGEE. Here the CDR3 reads CASSVAGTGIDEQYF. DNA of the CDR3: TGTGCCAGCAGCGTGGCCGGGACAGGGATCGACGAGCAGTACTTC.

The CDR3 DNA reads TGTGCCAGCAGTGAACTAGCGGGAGGGCCTAGAGATACGCAGTATTTT. Residues: CASSELAGGPRDTQYF. This chain joins TRBV6-1 and TRBJ2-3, with 12 bases lining up with TRBD2. The germline V gene has CDR1 MNHNS and CDR2 SASEGT. The CDR3 sequence is 16 residues long. J lost 5 bases, V lost 2 bases, and 5 bases had no gene match.

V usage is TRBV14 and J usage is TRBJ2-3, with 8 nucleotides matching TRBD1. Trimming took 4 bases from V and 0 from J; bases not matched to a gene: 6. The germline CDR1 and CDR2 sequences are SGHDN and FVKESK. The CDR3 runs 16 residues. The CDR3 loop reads CASSRQGAASTDTQYF. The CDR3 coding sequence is TGTGCCAGCAGCCGCCAGGGGGCGGCTAGCACAGATACGCAGTATTTT.

CDR3 sequence: CASSQAGTGDTEAFF. DNA for the CDR3: TGTGCCAGCAGCCAAGCCGGGACAGGGGACACTGAAGCTTTCTTT. The chain combines TRBV13 with TRBJ1-1, with 10 bases that match TRBD1. This CDR3 has 15 amino acids. J gave up 3 bases and V 5 bases, and 6 bases lay outside the gene matches. Per germline, CDR1 PRHDT and CDR2 FYEKMQ (reference sequence).

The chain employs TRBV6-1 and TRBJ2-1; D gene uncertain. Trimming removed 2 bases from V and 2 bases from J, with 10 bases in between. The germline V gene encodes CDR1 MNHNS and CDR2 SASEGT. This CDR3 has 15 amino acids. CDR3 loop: CASSEITNTYNEQFF. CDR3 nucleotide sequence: TGTGCCAGCAGTGAAATTACGAATACCTACAATGAGCAGTTCTTC.

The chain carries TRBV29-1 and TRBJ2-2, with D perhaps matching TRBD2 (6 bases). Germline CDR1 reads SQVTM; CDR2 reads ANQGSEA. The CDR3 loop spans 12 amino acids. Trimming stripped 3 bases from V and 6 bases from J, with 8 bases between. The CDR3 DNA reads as TGCAGCGTTGATTGGGGGGCCGGGGAGCTGTTTTTT. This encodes CSVDWGAGELFF.